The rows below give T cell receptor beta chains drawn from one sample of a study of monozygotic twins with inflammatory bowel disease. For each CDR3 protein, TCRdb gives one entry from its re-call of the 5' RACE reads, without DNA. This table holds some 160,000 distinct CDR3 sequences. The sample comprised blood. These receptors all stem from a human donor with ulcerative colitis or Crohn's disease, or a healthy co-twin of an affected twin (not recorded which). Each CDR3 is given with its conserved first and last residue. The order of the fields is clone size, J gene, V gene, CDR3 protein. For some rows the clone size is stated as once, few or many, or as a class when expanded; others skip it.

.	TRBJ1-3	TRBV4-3	CASSQTLQGTSGNTIYF
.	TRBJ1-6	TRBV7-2	CASSLTAAANSPLHF
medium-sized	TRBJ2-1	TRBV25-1	CASRTRLAGFPPYNEQFF
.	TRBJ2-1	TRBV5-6	CASSFTTTHYSYNEQFF
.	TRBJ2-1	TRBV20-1	CSARDPQPETHNEQFF
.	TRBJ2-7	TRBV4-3	CASSQDGSGDGYYEQYF
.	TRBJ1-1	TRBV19	CASSIEQGASEAFF
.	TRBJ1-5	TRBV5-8	CASSLGLGGNQPQHF
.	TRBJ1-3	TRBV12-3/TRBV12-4	CASGREHGNTIYF
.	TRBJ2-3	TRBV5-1	CASSLVGRGPDTQYF
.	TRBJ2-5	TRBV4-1	CASSQKIGGEETQYF
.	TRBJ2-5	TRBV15	CATSRRLRETQYF
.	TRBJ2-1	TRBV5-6	CASSGNNEQFF
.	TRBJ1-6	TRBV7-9	CASSLEAWRADSPLHF
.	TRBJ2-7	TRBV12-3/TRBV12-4	CASSPERGGYEQYF
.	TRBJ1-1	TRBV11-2	CASSLLGTGARAEAFF
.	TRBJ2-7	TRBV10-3	CAISGTHYEQYF
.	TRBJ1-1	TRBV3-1	CASSRGQALNTEAFF
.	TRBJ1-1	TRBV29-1	CSGRGDGDTEAFF
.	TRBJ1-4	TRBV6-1	CASSEGPRGLLFF
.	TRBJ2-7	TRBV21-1	CASSKGQGADVYEQYF
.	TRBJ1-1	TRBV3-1	CASSQADRATEAFF
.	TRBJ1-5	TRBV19	CASRTVSGNQPQHF
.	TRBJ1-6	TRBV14	CASSQDLGGTAPLHF
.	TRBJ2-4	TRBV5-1	CASSQPGGAQNIQYF
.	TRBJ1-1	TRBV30	CAWSEQGGSTEAFF
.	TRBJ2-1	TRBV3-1	CASSPYRGGLGEQFF
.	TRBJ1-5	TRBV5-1	CASREGGSNQPQHF
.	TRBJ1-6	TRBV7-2	CASSLETGGRSPLHF
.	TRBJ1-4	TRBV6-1	CASRGRTGGSEKLFF
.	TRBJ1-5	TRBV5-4	CASSLEIGPQHF
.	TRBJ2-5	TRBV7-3	CASSSFGGLGETQYF
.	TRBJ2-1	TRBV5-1	CASSLPGQGSEQFF
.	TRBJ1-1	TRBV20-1	CSARRQGALQNTEAFF
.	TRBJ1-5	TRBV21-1	CASTLGVFPLHSNQPQHF
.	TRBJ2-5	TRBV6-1	CASSGDRGLVTQYF
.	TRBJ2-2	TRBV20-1	CSARDRELAGPRGTGELFF
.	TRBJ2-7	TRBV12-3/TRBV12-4	CASSPPGGDAYEQYF
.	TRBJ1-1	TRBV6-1	CASSVSWNTEAFF
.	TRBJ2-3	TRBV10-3	CAIKTDLSTDTQYF
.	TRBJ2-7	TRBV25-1	CATEGVSGRIHEQYF
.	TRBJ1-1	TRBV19	CATLSWDRGKNTEAFF
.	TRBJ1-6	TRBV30	CAWTPGSYNSPLHF
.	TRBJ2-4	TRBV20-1	CSAPRDTLAKNMQYF
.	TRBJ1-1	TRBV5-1	CASSLRGDTEAFF
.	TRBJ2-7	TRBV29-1	CSVLPGVPYEQYF
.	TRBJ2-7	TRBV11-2	CASSSARAYEQYF
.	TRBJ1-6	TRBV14	CASSAEGGRYSPLHF
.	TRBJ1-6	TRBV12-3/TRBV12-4	CASSPQGVPGNSPLHF
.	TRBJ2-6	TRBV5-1	CASSPTGTGANVLTF
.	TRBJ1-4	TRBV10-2	CASSARTAGNEKLFF
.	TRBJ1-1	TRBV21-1	CGSIHPPGMNTEAFF
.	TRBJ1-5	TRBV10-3	CAIKGAGNQPQHF
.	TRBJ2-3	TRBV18	CASSPKMREQDTQYF
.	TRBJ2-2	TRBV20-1	CSARDRGPNTGELFF
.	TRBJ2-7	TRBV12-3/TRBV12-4	CASSLPMTYEQYF
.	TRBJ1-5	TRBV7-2	CASSPGRSGAQHF
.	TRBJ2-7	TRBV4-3	CARVGTGNSYEQYF
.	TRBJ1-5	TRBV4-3	CASSQDRDNQPQHF